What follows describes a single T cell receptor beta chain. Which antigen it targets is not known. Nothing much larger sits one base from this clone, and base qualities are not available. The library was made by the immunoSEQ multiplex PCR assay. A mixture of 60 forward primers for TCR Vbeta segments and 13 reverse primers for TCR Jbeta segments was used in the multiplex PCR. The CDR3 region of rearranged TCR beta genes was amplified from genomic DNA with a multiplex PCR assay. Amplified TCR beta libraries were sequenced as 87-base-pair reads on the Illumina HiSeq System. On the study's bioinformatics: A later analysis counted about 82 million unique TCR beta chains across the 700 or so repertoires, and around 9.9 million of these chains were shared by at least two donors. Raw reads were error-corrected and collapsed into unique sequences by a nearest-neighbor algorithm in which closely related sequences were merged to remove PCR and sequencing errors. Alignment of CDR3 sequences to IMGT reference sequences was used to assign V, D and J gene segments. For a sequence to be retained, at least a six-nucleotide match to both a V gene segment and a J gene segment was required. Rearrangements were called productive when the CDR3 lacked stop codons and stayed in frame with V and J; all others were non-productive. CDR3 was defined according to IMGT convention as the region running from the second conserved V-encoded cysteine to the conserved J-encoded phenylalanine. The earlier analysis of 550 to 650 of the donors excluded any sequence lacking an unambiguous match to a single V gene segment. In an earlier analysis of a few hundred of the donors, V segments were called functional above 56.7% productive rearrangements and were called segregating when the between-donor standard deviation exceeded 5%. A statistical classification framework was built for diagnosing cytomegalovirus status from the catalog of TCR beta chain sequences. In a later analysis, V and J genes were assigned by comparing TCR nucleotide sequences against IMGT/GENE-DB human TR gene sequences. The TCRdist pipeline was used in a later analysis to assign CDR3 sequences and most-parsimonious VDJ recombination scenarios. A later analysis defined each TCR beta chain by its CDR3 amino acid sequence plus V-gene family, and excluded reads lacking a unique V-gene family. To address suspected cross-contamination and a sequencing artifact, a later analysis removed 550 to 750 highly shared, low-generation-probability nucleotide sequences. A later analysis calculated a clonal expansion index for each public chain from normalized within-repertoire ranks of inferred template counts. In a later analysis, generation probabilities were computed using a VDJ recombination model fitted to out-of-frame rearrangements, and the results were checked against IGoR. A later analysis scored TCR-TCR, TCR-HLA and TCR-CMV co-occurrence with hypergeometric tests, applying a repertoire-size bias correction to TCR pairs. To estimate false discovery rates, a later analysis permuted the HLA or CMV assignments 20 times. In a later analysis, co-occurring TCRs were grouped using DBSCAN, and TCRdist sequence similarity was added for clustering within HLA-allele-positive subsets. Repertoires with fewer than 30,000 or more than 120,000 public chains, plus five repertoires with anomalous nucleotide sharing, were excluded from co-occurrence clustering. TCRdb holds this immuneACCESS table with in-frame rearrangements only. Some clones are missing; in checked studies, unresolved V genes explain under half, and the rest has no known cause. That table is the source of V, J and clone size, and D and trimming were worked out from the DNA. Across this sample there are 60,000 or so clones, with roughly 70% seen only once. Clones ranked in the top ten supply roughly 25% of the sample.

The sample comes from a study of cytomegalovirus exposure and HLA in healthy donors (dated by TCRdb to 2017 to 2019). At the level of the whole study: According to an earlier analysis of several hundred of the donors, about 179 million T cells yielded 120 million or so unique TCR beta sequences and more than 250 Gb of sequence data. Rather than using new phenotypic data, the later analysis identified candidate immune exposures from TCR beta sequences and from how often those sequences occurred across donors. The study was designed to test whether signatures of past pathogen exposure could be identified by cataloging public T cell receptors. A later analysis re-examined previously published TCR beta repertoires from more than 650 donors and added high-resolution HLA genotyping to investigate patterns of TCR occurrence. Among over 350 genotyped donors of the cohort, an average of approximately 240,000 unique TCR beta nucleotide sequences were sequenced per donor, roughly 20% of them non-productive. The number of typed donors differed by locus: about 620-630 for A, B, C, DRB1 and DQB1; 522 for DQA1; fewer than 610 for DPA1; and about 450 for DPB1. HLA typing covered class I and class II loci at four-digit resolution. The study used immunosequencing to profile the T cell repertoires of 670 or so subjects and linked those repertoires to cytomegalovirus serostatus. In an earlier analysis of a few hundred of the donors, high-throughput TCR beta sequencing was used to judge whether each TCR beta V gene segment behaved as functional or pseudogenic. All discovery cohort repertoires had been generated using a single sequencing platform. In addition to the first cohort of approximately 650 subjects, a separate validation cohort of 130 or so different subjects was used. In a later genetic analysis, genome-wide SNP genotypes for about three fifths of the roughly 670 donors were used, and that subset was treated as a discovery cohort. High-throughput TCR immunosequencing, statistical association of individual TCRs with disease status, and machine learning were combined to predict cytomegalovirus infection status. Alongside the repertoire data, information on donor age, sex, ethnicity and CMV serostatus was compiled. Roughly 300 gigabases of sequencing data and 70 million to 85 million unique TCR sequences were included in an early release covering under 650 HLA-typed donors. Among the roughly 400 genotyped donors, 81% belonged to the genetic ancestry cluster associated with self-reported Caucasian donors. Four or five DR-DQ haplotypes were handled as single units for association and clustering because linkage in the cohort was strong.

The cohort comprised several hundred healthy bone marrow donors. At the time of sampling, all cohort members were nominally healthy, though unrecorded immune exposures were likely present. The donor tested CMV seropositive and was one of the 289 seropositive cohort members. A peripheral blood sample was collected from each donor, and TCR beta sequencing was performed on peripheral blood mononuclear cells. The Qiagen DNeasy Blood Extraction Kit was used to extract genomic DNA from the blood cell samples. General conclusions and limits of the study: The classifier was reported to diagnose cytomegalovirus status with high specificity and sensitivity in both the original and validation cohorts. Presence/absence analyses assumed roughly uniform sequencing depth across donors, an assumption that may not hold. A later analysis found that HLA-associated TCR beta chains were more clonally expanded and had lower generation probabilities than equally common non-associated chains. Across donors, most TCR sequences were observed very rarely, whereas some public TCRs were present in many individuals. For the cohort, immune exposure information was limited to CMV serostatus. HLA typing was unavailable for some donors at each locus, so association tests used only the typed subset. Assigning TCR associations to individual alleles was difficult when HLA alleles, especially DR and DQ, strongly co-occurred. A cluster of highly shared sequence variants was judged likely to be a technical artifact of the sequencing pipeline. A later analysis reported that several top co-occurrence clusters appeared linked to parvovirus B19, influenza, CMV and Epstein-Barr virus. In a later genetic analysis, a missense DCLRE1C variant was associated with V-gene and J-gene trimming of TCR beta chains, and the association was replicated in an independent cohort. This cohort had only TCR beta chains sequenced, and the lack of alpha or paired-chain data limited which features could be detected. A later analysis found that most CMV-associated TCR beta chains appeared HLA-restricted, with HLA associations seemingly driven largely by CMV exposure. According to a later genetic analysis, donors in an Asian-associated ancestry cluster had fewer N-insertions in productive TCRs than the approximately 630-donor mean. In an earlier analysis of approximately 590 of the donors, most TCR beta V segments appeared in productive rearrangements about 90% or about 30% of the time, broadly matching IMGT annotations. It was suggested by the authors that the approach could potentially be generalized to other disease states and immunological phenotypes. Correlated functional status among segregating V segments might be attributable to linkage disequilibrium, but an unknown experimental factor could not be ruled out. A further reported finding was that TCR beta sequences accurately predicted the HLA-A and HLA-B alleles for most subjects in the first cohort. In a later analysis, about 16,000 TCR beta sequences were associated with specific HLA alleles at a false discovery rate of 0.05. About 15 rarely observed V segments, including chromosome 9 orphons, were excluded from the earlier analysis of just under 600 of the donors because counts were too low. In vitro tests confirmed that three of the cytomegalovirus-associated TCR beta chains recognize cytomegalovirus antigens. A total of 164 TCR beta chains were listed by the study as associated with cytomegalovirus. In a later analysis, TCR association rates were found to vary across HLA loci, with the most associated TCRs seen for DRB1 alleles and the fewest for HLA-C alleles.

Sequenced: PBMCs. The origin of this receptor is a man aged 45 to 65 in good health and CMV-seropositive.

The sequence in DNA is TGCGCCAGCAGCGCAGGGAATAATTCACCCCTCCACTTT. The resulting protein is CASSAGNNSPLHF. The chain uses TRBV10-1 and TRBJ1-6; the best D guess is TRBD1, with 5 bases matching. V is reduced by 6 bases and J by 5 bases, leaving a spacing of 8 bases between them. The CDR3 holds 13 amino acids from the cysteine to the phenylalanine. Here the CDR3 DNA is all that survives: 39 bases in frame from base 1. CDR1 and CDR2 are read off the germline V gene (reference sequence) as WNHNN and SYGVQD.